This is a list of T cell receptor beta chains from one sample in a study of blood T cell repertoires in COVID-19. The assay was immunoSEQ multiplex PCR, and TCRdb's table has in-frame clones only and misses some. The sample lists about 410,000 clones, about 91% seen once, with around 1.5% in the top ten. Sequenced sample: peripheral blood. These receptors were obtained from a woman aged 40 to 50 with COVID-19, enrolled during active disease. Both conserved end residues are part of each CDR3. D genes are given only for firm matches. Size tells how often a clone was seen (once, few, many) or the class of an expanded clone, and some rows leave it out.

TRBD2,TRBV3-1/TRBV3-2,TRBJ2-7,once,CASSQVAGRAGDGEQYF,TGTGCCAGCAGCCAAGTTGCAGGGAGAGCGGGAGACGGGGAGCAGTACTTC
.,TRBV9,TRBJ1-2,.,CASSVAGTPDYGYTF,TGTGCCAGCAGCGTAGCTGGGACACCTGACTATGGCTACACCTTC
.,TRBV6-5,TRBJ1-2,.,CANHEPPHDYTF,TGTGCCAACCACGAGCCCCCCCATGACTACACCTTC
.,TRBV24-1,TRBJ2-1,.,CATSDQFLSSYNEQFF,TGTGCCACCAGTGACCAATTTTTGAGCTCCTACAATGAGCAGTTCTTC
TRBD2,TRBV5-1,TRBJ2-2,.,CASSLGREGTGELFF,TGCGCCAGCAGCTTAGGCAGGGAGGGGACCGGGGAGCTGTTTTTT
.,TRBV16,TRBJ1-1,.,CASSLQGPNTEAFF,TGTGCCAGCAGCCTCCAGGGTCCGAACACTGAAGCTTTCTTT
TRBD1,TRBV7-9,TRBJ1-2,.,CASSSIDRGANYGYTF,TGTGCCAGCAGCTCGATTGACAGGGGTGCCAACTATGGCTACACCTTC
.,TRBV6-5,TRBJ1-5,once,CATRWSSNNQPQHF,TGTGCCACCCGGTGGAGTAGTAACAATCAGCCCCAGCATTTT
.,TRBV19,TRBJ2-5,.,CASKRALGETQYF,TGTGCCAGTAAGCGGGCCCTGGGGGAGACCCAGTACTTC
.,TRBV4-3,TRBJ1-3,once,CASSQVPEQGYSGNTIYF,TGCGCCAGCAGCCAAGTTCCCGAACAGGGTTACTCTGGAAACACCATATATTTT
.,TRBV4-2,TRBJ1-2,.,CASSGGGGFAYGYTF,TGTGCCAGCAGCGGGGGGGGAGGTTTCGCTTATGGCTACACCTTC
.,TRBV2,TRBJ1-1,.,CASGRGALMNTEAFF,TGTGCCAGCGGTCGGGGGGCCCTCATGAACACTGAAGCTTTCTTT
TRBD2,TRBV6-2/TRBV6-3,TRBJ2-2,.,CASSLAGGPGELFF,TGTGCCAGCAGCCTAGCGGGGGGGCCCGGGGAGCTGTTTTTT
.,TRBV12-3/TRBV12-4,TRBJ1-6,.,CASSLQASPLHF,TGTGCCAGCAGTTTACAAGCTTCACCCCTCCACTTT
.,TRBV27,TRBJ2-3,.,CASSPGTGTDTQYF,TGTGCCAGCAGTCCCGGGACTGGCACAGATACGCAGTATTTT
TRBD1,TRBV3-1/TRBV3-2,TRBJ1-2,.,CASSSRDRGGYTF,TGTGCCAGCAGCTCACGGGACAGGGGCGGCTACACCTTC
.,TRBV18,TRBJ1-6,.,CASSPGLITLYNSPLHF,TGTGCCAGCTCCCCAGGGCTAATAACACTTTATAATTCACCCCTCCACTTT
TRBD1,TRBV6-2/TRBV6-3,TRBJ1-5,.,CASSYSRAGGRGNQPQHF,TGTGCCAGCAGTTACTCAAGGGCAGGGGGCAGGGGCAATCAGCCCCAGCATTTT
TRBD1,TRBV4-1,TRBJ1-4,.,CASSLLGQASTNEKLFF,TGCGCCAGCAGCCTTCTAGGACAGGCCTCAACTAATGAAAAACTGTTTTTT
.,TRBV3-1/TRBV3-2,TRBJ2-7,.,CASSQDPHSYEQYF,TGTGCCAGCAGCCAAGACCCGCACAGCTACGAGCAGTACTTC
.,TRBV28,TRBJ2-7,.,CASSTRRRGASYEQYF,TGTGCCAGCAGTACACGACGGCGAGGTGCTTCCTACGAGCAGTACTTC
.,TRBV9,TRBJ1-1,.,CASSLSDGRYTEAFF,TGTGCCAGCAGCCTAAGCGACGGAAGATACACTGAAGCTTTCTTT
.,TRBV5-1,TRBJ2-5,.,CASNGGLQETQYF,TGCGCCAGCAACGGGGGTCTCCAAGAGACCCAGTACTTC
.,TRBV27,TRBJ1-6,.,CASSLRIRNSPLHF,TGTGCCAGCAGTTTACGTATTCGGAATTCACCCCTCCACTTT
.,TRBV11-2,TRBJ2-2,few,CASSLTDTGELFF,TGTGCCAGCAGCCTAACAGACACCGGGGAGCTGTTTTTT
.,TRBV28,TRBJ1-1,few,CASSLGGAVLNTEAFF,TGTGCCAGCAGTTTAGGGGGGGCGGTGTTGAACACTGAAGCTTTCTTT